This passage covers 16 T cell receptor beta chains from one sample sequenced in a study of regulatory T cells in long-lasting Graves disease. The time point was: newly diagnosed GD, antithyroid drugs for less than 3 months. RNA extracted from PBMCs served as the sequencing template. According to the study, TCR beta libraries were built with iRepertoire HTBI primers and CDR3-region Arm-PCR. TCRdb independently ran MiXCR on the multiplex PCR reads; one entry per CDR3 protein. The sample yields roughly 350,000 distinct CDR3 sequences, 15% to 20% seen once. These sequences were also reported in another study, on T cells in Graves' hyperthyroidism and ophthalmopathy.

Sequencing used peripheral blood mononuclear cells (PBMCs), obtained at new diagnosis, from a patient treated with antithyroid drugs. Receptor source: a woman between 18 and 30 years old with Graves disease.

The chain carries TRBV29-1 and TRBJ2-6, with D hard to call. The CDR3 is 16 amino acids. The germline V and J ends were trimmed by 4 bases and 1 base, with 14 bases remaining between them. The germline CDR1 and CDR2 sequences are SQVTM and ANQGSEA. The CDR3 DNA sequence: TGCAGCGTTGGACCGGACGGAAGGTCTGGGGCCAACGTCCTGACTTTC. Its protein product is CSVGPDGRSGANVLTF.

This rearrangement joins TRBV5-1 to TRBJ2-7; D assignment may be TRBD1 or TRBD2 (6 bases each). V lost 4 bases and J 3 bases, leaving 20 bases between the germline ends. This CDR3 region has 16 residues. Germline V CDR1 and CDR2: SGHRS, YFSETQ. The CDR3 sequence: CASSQQGKKGGYEQYF. For the CDR3, the DNA is TGCGCCAGCAGCCAGCAGGGGAAGAAGGGGGGCTACGAGCAGTACTTC.

CDR3 DNA: TGTGCCAGCAGTTCCGGGGAACAGCCCCAGCATTTT. This translates into CASSSGEQPQHF. This chain links TRBV28 with TRBJ1-5; D call uncertain. CDR1 is MDHEN and CDR2 is SYDVKM in the germline V gene. V was shortened by 4 bases and J by 7 bases, with 8 bases between the two germline ends. There are 12 residues in the CDR3.

This clonotype was picked up a small number of times. The chain carries TRBV10-3 and TRBJ1-2; 10 positions match TRBD1. Looked up from germline, CDR1 is ENHRY and CDR2 is SYGVKD. The CDR3 is made up of 19 amino acids. V shed 8 bases, J shed 2 bases, and the junction held 20 bases outside the gene matches. Here the CDR3 DNA reads TGTGCCATCGGTGTGTCGTTAATGTGGCGGGACAGGGGCAACTATGGCTACACCTTC. This codes for CAIGVSLMWRDRGNYGYTF.

This clonotype was seen a handful of times. The chain has TRBV11-2 and TRBJ2-1, with 11 positions matching TRBD2. The CDR3 is made up of 14 amino acids. The V and J ends lost 6 bases and 9 bases, in that order; junction bases with no gene match: 7. CDR1 SGHAT and CDR2 FQNNGV come from the germline V gene. CDR3 coding DNA: TGTGCCAGCAGGTATAGCGGGGGGGCCGGTGAGCAGTTCTTC. This translates into CASRYSGGAGEQFF.

This clonotype was observed many times. The chain uses TRBV2 and TRBJ2-3; D is perhaps TRBD1 (7 bases). Germline CDR1 reads SNHLY; CDR2 reads FYNNEI. The V gene lost 4 bases and the J gene lost 5 bases, with 13 bases spanning the gap. The CDR3 runs to 14 residues. CDR3 loop: CASSVGGGRDTQYF. The DNA of the CDR3 is TGTGCCAGCAGTGTAGGAGGGGGCAGAGATACGCAGTATTTT.

This clonotype was detected many times. V is TRBV5-1 and J is TRBJ2-1; 7 bases line up with TRBD1. J lost 2 bases, V lost 5 bases, and 7 bases had no gene match. Germline V gene lookup returns CDR1 SGHRS and CDR2 YFSETQ. This CDR3 is 15 amino acids long. The CDR3 spells CASSPQGTTYNEQFF. Here the CDR3 DNA reads TGCGCCAGCAGTCCACAGGGGACCACCTACAATGAGCAGTTCTTC.

At least ten counts were recorded for this clonotype. The chain couples TRBV7-8 to TRBJ2-5; 12 bases line up with TRBD2. This CDR3 has 22 residues. The V segment lost 1 base and the J segment 5 bases; nucleotides outside the gene matches: 23. Germline lookup yields CDR1 SGHVS and CDR2 FQNEAQ. The CDR3, as DNA: TGTGCCAGCAGCTTAGTTTCTAGCGGGAGGGCTTTCCGGCAGGCGGTTCGGGAGACCCAGTACTTC. This encodes CASSLVSSGRAFRQAVRETQYF.

This clonotype was seen at least ten times. J is TRBJ2-5 and V is TRBV28; D remains unclear. This CDR3 spans 15 amino acids. Germline CDR1 reads MDHEN; CDR2 reads SYDVKM. Trimming removed 7 bases at V and 9 bases at J, with 24 bases between. The CDR3: CASNTGTSPRGAQYF. CDR3 coding DNA: TGTGCCAGCAACACCGGAACCTCCCCCCGTGGGGCCCAGTACTTC. The full variable domain, its missing parts supplied by reference TRBV28 and TRBJ2-5, is DVKVTQSSRYLVKRTGEKVFLECVQDMDHENMFWYRQDPGLGLRLIYFSYDVKMKEKGDIPEGYSVSREKKERFSLILESASTNQTSMYLCASNTGTSPRGAQYFGPGTRLLVL.

This clonotype was counted between two and nine times. The gene calls are TRBV4-2 and TRBJ2-7, with 8 bases identical to TRBD2. The V segment lost 0 bases and the J segment 5 bases; nucleotides outside the gene matches: 9. This CDR3 has 16 amino acids. The germline V gene has CDR1 LGHNA and CDR2 YNFKEQ. CDR3 coding DNA: TGTGCCAGCAGCCAAGAGGCTTGGCGGGAGGACCACGAGCAGTACTTC. This encodes CASSQEAWREDHEQYF.

This clonotype came up many times. At one end, the junction sequence differs from germline, possibly due to a read error. This chain links TRBV5-1 with TRBJ1-1; TRBD1 matches 9 bases. CDR3 length: 14 amino acids. CDR1 and CDR2 (germline): SGHRS, YFSETQ. CDR3 residues: CASSSDRGDTEAFF. CDR3 in DNA: TGTGCCAGCAGCTCGGACAGGGGCGACACTGAAGCTTTCTTT.

There are many counts of this clonotype. The chain employs TRBV10-3 and TRBJ2-1, with unresolved D. The germline V gene has CDR1 ENHRY and CDR2 SYGVKD. V was trimmed by 0 bases and J by 7 bases, leaving 13 bases between them. This CDR3 is 15 amino acids long. CDR3 amino acids: CAISESSRVGNEQFF. CDR3 coding DNA: TGTGCCATCAGTGAGTCGAGTAGGGTTGGGAATGAGCAGTTCTTC.

On this clonotype: With a far larger clone one base away, a read error is the likely cause. The chain combines TRBV18 with TRBJ2-1; unclear D gene. The J call may be faulty, since TRBJ2-5 better matches the DNA end. This CDR3 spans 13 amino acids. From germline, CDR1 is KGHSH and CDR2 LQKENI. The CDR3: CASSPPSEEAQYF. The CDR3, as DNA: TGTGCCAGCTCACCCCCCAGTGAAGAGGCCCAGTACTTC.

The V and J genes are TRBV28 and TRBJ2-4; D is tentatively TRBD1 or TRBD2 (5 bases each). From germline, CDR1 is MDHEN and CDR2 SYDVKM. V was cut by 3 bases and J by 10 bases, with 19 bases left in between. The CDR3 sequence is 15 residues long. CDR3 sequence reads: CASSFPAAGGGIQYF. Here the CDR3 DNA reads TGTGCCAGCAGTTTCCCCGCGGCAGGTGGGGGAATTCAGTACTTC.

This clonotype has at least ten counts. The chain recombines TRBV5-5 with TRBJ2-5; D ambiguous. The length of the CDR3 is 16 residues. Trimming cost V 0 bases and J 5 bases, with 17 bases left between them. Germline CDR1 reads SGHKS; CDR2 reads YYEKEE (reference sequence). As DNA, the CDR3 is TGTGCCAGCAGCTTGGCCCTGGGTAACCCGGCGGAGACCCAGTACTTC. It is translated as CASSLALGNPAETQYF.

This rearrangement joins TRBV6-5 to TRBJ1-5; D remains unclear. V was shortened by 4 bases and J by 2 bases, with 12 bases between the two germline ends. The length of the CDR3 is 15 residues. Looked up from germline, CDR1 is MNHEY and CDR2 is SVGAGI. CDR3 in amino acids: CASSLKPRGNQPQHF. CDR3 nucleotides: TGTGCCAGCAGTTTGAAGCCCCGGGGCAATCAGCCCCAGCATTTT.